The clone carrying this T cell receptor beta chain turned up a few times. Its antigen is undetermined. The data stem from a study of CD8 T cells in ankylosing spondylitis. Study-wide points: It was reported that disease-linked clones were significantly enriched in matched ankylosing spondylitis synovial fluid. There was a TCR beta motif, made of several highly homologous variants, that appeared characteristic of ankylosing spondylitis blood. Some motif variants had been reported before (in reactive arthritis synovial fluid and blood).

Looked up from germline, CDR1 is SEHNR and CDR2 is FQNEAQ (reference sequence). V was trimmed by 3 bases and J by 4 bases, leaving 10 bases between them. The CDR3 covers 14 residues. Generation of TCR beta libraries employed quantitative 5'-RACE incorporating molecular barcodes. TCRdb passed the 5' RACE reads through MiXCR, listing each CDR3 protein once. The table includes some 400,000 distinct CDR3 sequences, under 25% detected once. This chain links TRBV7-9 with TRBJ2-1; D is unclear. Sequencing was done on a sample of blood, either unsorted or a sorted T cell fraction (not recorded which). The receptor was derived from a male donor with ankylosing spondylitis. The CDR3 DNA reads as TGTGCCAGCAGCTTGTCGGGCGTTTACAATGAGCAGTTCTTC. Its protein product is CASSLSGVYNEQFF.